These T cell receptor beta chains were read from a single sample in a study of T cell changes during pregnancy in multiple sclerosis. Here immunoSEQ multiplex PCR was the method, and the copy in TCRdb shows in-frame clones only, minus some. The sample includes some 60,000 clones, around 89% of them seen just once. The sample was peripheral blood, taken after pregnancy. The receptor set was obtained from a female donor with multiple sclerosis, enrolled in a pregnancy study. The CDR3 runs from the conserved cysteine through the conserved F or W. D genes are given only for firm matches. Some rows have no size entry. The others give once, few or many, or a class for an expanded clone.

CDR3aa: CASSVAFGRGGTSNTGELFF; CDR3nt: TGTGCCAGCAGCGTAGCTTTTGGGCGGGGGGGGACTTCGAACACCGGGGAGCTGTTTTTT; j_gene: TRBJ2-2; d_gene: TRBD2; v_gene: TRBV9; abundance: -
CDR3aa: CARSPINLRQGGNTGELFF; CDR3nt: TGTGCCAGAAGCCCTATTAACCTGCGACAGGGGGGGAACACCGGGGAGCTGTTTTTT; j_gene: TRBJ2-2; d_gene: -; v_gene: TRBV7-5; abundance: -
CDR3aa: CASSLTGSDEKLFF; CDR3nt: TGCGCCAGCAGCTTGACAGGGTCGGATGAAAAACTGTTTTTT; j_gene: TRBJ1-4; d_gene: -; v_gene: TRBV5-1; abundance: -
CDR3aa: CASRLTSVEQFF; CDR3nt: TGTGCCAGCCGTCTGACTAGCGTTGAGCAGTTCTTC; j_gene: TRBJ2-1; d_gene: TRBD2; v_gene: TRBV2; abundance: -
CDR3aa: CASSIRTESYGYTF; CDR3nt: TGTGCCAGTAGTATTAGGACAGAATCATATGGCTACACCTTC; j_gene: TRBJ1-2; d_gene: -; v_gene: TRBV19; abundance: -
CDR3aa: CASSASTGTHQPQHF; CDR3nt: TGTGCCAGCAGTGCCTCGACAGGGACGCATCAGCCCCAGCATTTT; j_gene: TRBJ1-5; d_gene: TRBD1; v_gene: TRBV2; abundance: -
CDR3aa: CASSYGQGAPLVKNIQYF; CDR3nt: TGTGCCAGCAGCTATGGACAGGGGGCCCCGCTCGTCAAAAACATTCAGTACTTC; j_gene: TRBJ2-4; d_gene: TRBD1; v_gene: TRBV7-9; abundance: -
CDR3aa: CASSLALGVQETQYF; CDR3nt: TGTGCCAGCAGCTTAGCGCTAGGGGTCCAAGAGACCCAGTACTTC; j_gene: TRBJ2-5; d_gene: -; v_gene: TRBV7-6; abundance: -
CDR3aa: CASSQNRETQYF; CDR3nt: TGCGCCAGCAGCCAAAATAGAGAGACCCAGTACTTC; j_gene: TRBJ2-5; d_gene: -; v_gene: TRBV4-3; abundance: -
CDR3aa: CASSLRQGDTEAFF; CDR3nt: TGTGCCAGCAGTCTCCGACAGGGGGACACTGAAGCTTTCTTT; j_gene: TRBJ1-1; d_gene: TRBD1; v_gene: TRBV25-1; abundance: -
CDR3aa: CASSPAGYNEQFF; CDR3nt: TGCGCCAGCAGCCCGGCCGGGTACAATGAGCAGTTCTTC; j_gene: TRBJ2-1; d_gene: -; v_gene: TRBV5-1; abundance: -
CDR3aa: CASSSGGQPIYGYTF; CDR3nt: TGTGCCAGCAGCTCCGGCGGACAGCCGATTTATGGCTACACCTTC; j_gene: TRBJ1-2; d_gene: -; v_gene: TRBV7-2; abundance: -
CDR3aa: CASGPSPRRTQYF; CDR3nt: TGTGCTAGTGGTCCCTCACCGAGGAGGACCCAGTACTTC; j_gene: TRBJ2-5; d_gene: -; v_gene: TRBV12-5; abundance: -
CDR3aa: CASSGGTPGDTQYF; CDR3nt: TGCGCCAGCAGCGGGGGGACCCCGGGGGATACGCAGTATTTT; j_gene: TRBJ2-3; d_gene: -; v_gene: TRBV5-1; abundance: -
CDR3aa: CALGRGPTNTGELFF; CDR3nt: TGTGCCCTCGGGCGGGGCCCCACGAACACCGGGGAGCTGTTTTTT; j_gene: TRBJ2-2; d_gene: -; v_gene: TRBV7-9; abundance: -
CDR3aa: CATSTNRVTGANVLTF; CDR3nt: TGTGCCACCAGCACCAACAGGGTTACTGGGGCCAACGTCCTGACTTTC; j_gene: TRBJ2-6; d_gene: -; v_gene: TRBV15; abundance: -
CDR3aa: CASSLGGGAPPGPGNTIYF; CDR3nt: TGTGCCAGCAGCTTAGGGGGAGGAGCCCCACCAGGCCCTGGAAACACCATATATTTT; j_gene: TRBJ1-3; d_gene: -; v_gene: TRBV7-2; abundance: -
CDR3aa: CASSLRRVLGSVAYEQYF; CDR3nt: TGTGCCAGCAGCTTGAGGCGGGTCCTAGGGTCAGTAGCCTACGAGCAGTACTTC; j_gene: TRBJ2-7; d_gene: -; v_gene: TRBV5-4; abundance: -
CDR3aa: CAIRPSTDTQYF; CDR3nt: TGCGCCATCCGTCCTAGCACAGATACGCAGTATTTT; j_gene: TRBJ2-3; d_gene: -; v_gene: TRBV10-2; abundance: -
CDR3aa: CASSPTRQGAWVDTQYF; CDR3nt: TGTGCCAGCAGCCCCACCCGACAGGGGGCTTGGGTTGATACGCAGTATTTT; j_gene: TRBJ2-3; d_gene: TRBD1; v_gene: TRBV7-3; abundance: -
CDR3aa: CASSLSLAVADTQYF; CDR3nt: TGTGCCAGCAGCTTGTCGCTAGCCGTGGCAGATACGCAGTATTTT; j_gene: TRBJ2-3; d_gene: -; v_gene: TRBV5-6; abundance: -
CDR3aa: CASSLGQGSGETQYF; CDR3nt: TGTGCCAGCAGCTTGGGCCAGGGCTCGGGAGAGACCCAGTACTTC; j_gene: TRBJ2-5; d_gene: -; v_gene: TRBV5-6; abundance: -
CDR3aa: CASSPGQGARDQPQHF; CDR3nt: TGTGCCAGCTCACCGGGACAGGGGGCGAGAGATCAGCCCCAGCATTTT; j_gene: TRBJ1-5; d_gene: TRBD1; v_gene: TRBV18; abundance: -
CDR3aa: CAWSRGDSDSYEQYF; CDR3nt: TGTGCCTGGAGCCGCGGGGACAGTGATTCCTACGAGCAGTACTTC; j_gene: TRBJ2-7; d_gene: -; v_gene: TRBV30; abundance: -
CDR3aa: CASSSLLRDEKLFF; CDR3nt: TGTGCCAGCAGCTCCTTATTGCGGGATGAAAAACTGTTTTTT; j_gene: TRBJ1-4; d_gene: -; v_gene: TRBV5-8; abundance: -
CDR3aa: CAWNRWDTQYF; CDR3nt: TGTGCCTGGAATCGGTGGGATACGCAGTATTTT; j_gene: TRBJ2-3; d_gene: -; v_gene: TRBV30; abundance: -
CDR3aa: CASSVSGSTDTQYF; CDR3nt: TGTGCCAGCAGTGTCTCGGGGAGCACAGATACGCAGTATTTT; j_gene: TRBJ2-3; d_gene: -; v_gene: TRBV6-1; abundance: -
CDR3aa: CASSFSTTSEQYF; CDR3nt: TGTGCCAGCAGCTTTTCCACCACGAGCGAGCAGTACTTC; j_gene: TRBJ2-7; d_gene: -; v_gene: TRBV7-3; abundance: -
CDR3aa: CASRPNVGQGNTEAFF; CDR3nt: TGTGCCAGTAGACCTAACGTCGGACAGGGGAACACTGAAGCTTTCTTT; j_gene: TRBJ1-1; d_gene: TRBD1; v_gene: TRBV19; abundance: -
CDR3aa: CASSSLTVGSPYEQYF; CDR3nt: TGTGCCAGCAGTTCCCTGACAGTCGGTTCCCCTTACGAGCAGTACTTC; j_gene: TRBJ2-7; d_gene: -; v_gene: TRBV28; abundance: -
CDR3aa: CATSRVTGTRYEQYF; CDR3nt: TGTGCCACCAGCAGAGTAACAGGGACACGCTACGAGCAGTACTTC; j_gene: TRBJ2-7; d_gene: -; v_gene: TRBV15; abundance: -
CDR3aa: CASSSQGFGEQYF; CDR3nt: TGCGCCAGCAGCTCTCAGGGGTTTGGGGAGCAGTACTTC; j_gene: TRBJ2-7; d_gene: -; v_gene: TRBV5-1; abundance: -
CDR3aa: CASSLVGQGVDQPQHF; CDR3nt: TGTGCCAGCAGCTTGGTGGGACAGGGGGTTGATCAGCCCCAGCATTTT; j_gene: TRBJ1-5; d_gene: TRBD1; v_gene: TRBV7-2; abundance: -
CDR3aa: CASSFGQAVAYQETQYF; CDR3nt: TGCGCCAGCAGCTTCGGACAGGCAGTCGCCTACCAAGAGACCCAGTACTTC; j_gene: TRBJ2-5; d_gene: TRBD1; v_gene: TRBV5-1; abundance: -
CDR3aa: CASSIDQADYNTINEQFF; CDR3nt: TGTGCCAGTAGTATAGATCAAGCCGACTACAATACCATCAATGAGCAGTTCTTC; j_gene: TRBJ2-1; d_gene: -; v_gene: TRBV19; abundance: -
CDR3aa: CASSLAPSLTGAPPLHF; CDR3nt: TGTGCCAGCAGCTTAGCCCCCTCCTTGACAGGGGCTCCACCCCTCCACTTT; j_gene: TRBJ1-6; d_gene: TRBD1; v_gene: TRBV11-1; abundance: -
CDR3aa: CASRLAGSYNEQFF; CDR3nt: TGTGCCAGCAGGCTAGCGGGGAGTTACAATGAGCAGTTCTTC; j_gene: TRBJ2-1; d_gene: TRBD2; v_gene: TRBV6-5; abundance: -
CDR3aa: CASSLGLAGNYNEQFF; CDR3nt: TGTGCCAGCAGCTTAGGGCTAGCGGGGAACTACAATGAGCAGTTCTTC; j_gene: TRBJ2-1; d_gene: TRBD2; v_gene: TRBV7-9; abundance: -
CDR3aa: CASSPGGAPPLHF; CDR3nt: TGTGCCAGCAGCCCCGGGGGGGCTCCTCCCCTCCACTTT; j_gene: TRBJ1-6; d_gene: -; v_gene: TRBV11-2; abundance: few
CDR3aa: CASSAPGLASYNEQFF; CDR3nt: TGTGCCAGCAGCGCTCCGGGACTAGCGTCTTACAATGAGCAGTTCTTC; j_gene: TRBJ2-1; d_gene: TRBD2; v_gene: TRBV5-4; abundance: -
CDR3aa: CASSLRGTASSYNSPLHF; CDR3nt: TGTGCCAGCAGCCTCCGGGGGACAGCTAGCTCCTATAATTCACCCCTCCACTTT; j_gene: TRBJ1-6; d_gene: TRBD1; v_gene: TRBV7-2; abundance: -
CDR3aa: CASSLGQGGSPLHF; CDR3nt: TGCGCCAGCAGCTTGGGCCAGGGAGGTTCACCCCTCCACTTT; j_gene: TRBJ1-6; d_gene: -; v_gene: TRBV5-1; abundance: -
CDR3aa: CASSWDRGYSPLHF; CDR3nt: TGCGCCAGCAGCTGGGACAGGGGGTATTCACCCCTCCACTTT; j_gene: TRBJ1-6; d_gene: TRBD1; v_gene: TRBV5-1; abundance: -
CDR3aa: CSVVPVGAFF; CDR3nt: TGCAGCGTTGTACCCGTCGGGGCTTTCTTT; j_gene: TRBJ1-1; d_gene: -; v_gene: TRBV29-1; abundance: -
CDR3aa: CAISTGGDTGNTIYF; CDR3nt: TGTGCCATCAGTACAGGGGGCGATACTGGAAACACCATATATTTT; j_gene: TRBJ1-3; d_gene: TRBD1; v_gene: TRBV10-3; abundance: -